These 5 T cell receptor beta chains were sequenced from one sample in a study of blood T cell repertoires in COVID-19. Produced via immunoSEQ multiplex PCR; TCRdb's table is partial and in-frame only. The profile shows fewer than 120,000 clones, approximately 90% of them singletons. The sequencing sample was made of peripheral blood. These receptors came from a woman in her 50s with acute or convalescent COVID-19.

The CDR3 coding sequence is TGTGCCAGCTCACCACCGGGGGGAGCACAAGAGACCCAGTACTTC. This translates into CASSPPGGAQETQYF. This chain connects TRBV18 to TRBJ2-5; a possible D gene is TRBD2 (6 bases). The CDR3 spans 15 residues. V was clipped by 0 bases and J by 2 bases, with 10 bases between them. Germline V gene lookup returns CDR1 KGHSH and CDR2 LQKENI.

The rearrangement links TRBV2 to TRBJ1-1; TRBD1 agrees at 10 bases. The CDR3 spans 14 residues. Trimming took 6 bases from V and 5 from J; bases not matched to a gene: 6. Germline V CDR1 and CDR2: SNHLY, FYNNEI. The CDR3 region is CASSRQGAVTEAFF. As DNA, the CDR3 is TGTGCCAGCAGCCGACAGGGGGCGGTTACTGAAGCTTTCTTT.

This chain uses TRBV24-1 with TRBJ2-7; weak D call: TRBD1 (6 bases). V was cut by 3 bases and J by 1 base, with 12 bases left in between. Germline loops: CDR1 KGHDR, CDR2 SFDVKD. The CDR3 runs 15 residues. CDR3 loop: CATSDARTASYEQYF. Here the CDR3 DNA reads TGTGCCACCAGTGATGCCCGGACAGCTTCCTACGAGCAGTACTTC.

This chain links TRBV6-5 with TRBJ2-7, with 10 bases that match TRBD2. CDR3 length equals 15 residues. The J segment lost 6 bases and the V segment lost 4 bases, leaving 9 bases of the junction unmatched. The germline CDR1 and CDR2 sequences are MNHEY and SVGAGI. The CDR3 DNA follows: TGTGCCAGCAGTTCCCACGGGACTAGCGTAGGCGAGCAGTACTTC. This encodes CASSSHGTSVGEQYF.

The chain links TRBV24-1 to TRBJ2-3, with 8 bases that match TRBD1. This CDR3 has 16 amino acids. The trim removed 2 bases at V and 3 bases at J, leaving 6 bases unmatched. In germline, CDR1 is KGHDR, CDR2 SFDVKD. CDR3 nucleotides: TGTGCCACCAGTGATTACGCAGGGGGCAAGACAGATACGCAGTATTTT. It specifies CATSDYAGGKTDTQYF.